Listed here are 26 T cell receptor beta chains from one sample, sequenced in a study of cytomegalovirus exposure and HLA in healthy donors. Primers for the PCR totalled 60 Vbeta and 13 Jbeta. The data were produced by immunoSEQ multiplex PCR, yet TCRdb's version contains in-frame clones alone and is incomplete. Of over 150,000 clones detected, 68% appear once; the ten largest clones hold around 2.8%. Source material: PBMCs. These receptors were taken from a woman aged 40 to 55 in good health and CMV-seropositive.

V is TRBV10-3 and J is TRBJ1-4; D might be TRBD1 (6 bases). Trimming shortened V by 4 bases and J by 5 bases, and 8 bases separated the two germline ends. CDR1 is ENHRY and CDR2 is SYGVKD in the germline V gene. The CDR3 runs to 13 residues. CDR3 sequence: CAISGDRNEKLFF. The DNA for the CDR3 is TGTGCCATCAGTGGAGACAGGAATGAAAAACTGTTTTTT.

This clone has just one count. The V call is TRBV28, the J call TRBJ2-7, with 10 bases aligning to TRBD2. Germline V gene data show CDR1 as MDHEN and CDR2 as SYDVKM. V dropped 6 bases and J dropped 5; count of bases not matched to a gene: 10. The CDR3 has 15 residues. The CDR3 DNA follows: TGTGCCAGCAGGACCCCGGGACTAGCGATACACGAGCAGTACTTC. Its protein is CASRTPGLAIHEQYF.

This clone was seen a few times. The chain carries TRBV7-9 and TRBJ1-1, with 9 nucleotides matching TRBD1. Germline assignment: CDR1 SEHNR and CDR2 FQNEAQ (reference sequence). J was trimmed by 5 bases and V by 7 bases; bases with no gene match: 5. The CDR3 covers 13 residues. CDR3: CASKTGGRTEAFF. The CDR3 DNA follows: TGTGCCAGCAAAACAGGGGGCAGGACTGAAGCTTTCTTT. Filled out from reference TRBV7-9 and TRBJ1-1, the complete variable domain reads DTGVSQNPRHKITKRGQNVTFRCDPISEHNRLYWYRQTLGQGPEFLTYFQNEAQLEKSRLLSDRFSAERPKGSFSTLEIQRTEQGDSAMYLCASKTGGRTEAFFGQGTRLTVV.

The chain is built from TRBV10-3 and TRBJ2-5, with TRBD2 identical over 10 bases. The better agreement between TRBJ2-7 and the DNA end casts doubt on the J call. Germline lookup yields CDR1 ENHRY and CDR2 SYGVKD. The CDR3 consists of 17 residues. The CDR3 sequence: CAISKGLLAGTTYEQYF. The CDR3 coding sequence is TGTGCCATCAGTAAAGGTCTACTAGCGGGGACCACCTACGAGCAGTACTTC.

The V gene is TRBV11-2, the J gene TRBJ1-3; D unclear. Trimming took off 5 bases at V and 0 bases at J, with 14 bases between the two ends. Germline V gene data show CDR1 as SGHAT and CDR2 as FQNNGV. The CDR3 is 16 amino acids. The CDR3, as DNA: TGTGCCAGCAGCCCGGGCGGGCTCGGCTCTGGAAACACCATATATTTT. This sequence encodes CASSPGGLGSGNTIYF.

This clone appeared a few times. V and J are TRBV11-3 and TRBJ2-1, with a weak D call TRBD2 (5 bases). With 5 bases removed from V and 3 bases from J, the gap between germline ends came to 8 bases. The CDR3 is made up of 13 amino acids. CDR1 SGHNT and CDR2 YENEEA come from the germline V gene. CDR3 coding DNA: TGTGCCAGCAGCGTCAGCGGCTACAATGAGCAGTTCTTC. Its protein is CASSVSGYNEQFF.

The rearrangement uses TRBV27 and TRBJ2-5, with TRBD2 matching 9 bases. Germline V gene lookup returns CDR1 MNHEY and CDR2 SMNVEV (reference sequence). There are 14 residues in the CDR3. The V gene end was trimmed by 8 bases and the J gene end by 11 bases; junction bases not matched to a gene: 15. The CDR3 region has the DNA TGTGCCAGCTGGGGAGCGGGAGGCGTAAAGGAGCAGTACTTC. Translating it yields CASWGAGGVKEQYF.

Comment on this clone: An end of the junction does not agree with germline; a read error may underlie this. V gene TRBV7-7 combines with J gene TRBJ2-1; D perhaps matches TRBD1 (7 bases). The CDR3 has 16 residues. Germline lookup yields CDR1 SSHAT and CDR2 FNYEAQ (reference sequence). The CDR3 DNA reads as TGTGCTAGCAGCTCCTCGTTGGGAAATCAGGGGGGTGAGCAGTTCTTC. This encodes CASSSSLGNQGGEQFF.

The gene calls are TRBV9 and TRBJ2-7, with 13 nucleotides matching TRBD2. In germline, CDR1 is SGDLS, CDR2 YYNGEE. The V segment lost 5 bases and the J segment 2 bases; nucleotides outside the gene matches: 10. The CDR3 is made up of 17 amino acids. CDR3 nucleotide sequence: TGTGCCAGCAGGAAGGGGACTAGCGGGATATCTCCCTACGAGCAGTACTTC. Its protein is CASRKGTSGISPYEQYF.

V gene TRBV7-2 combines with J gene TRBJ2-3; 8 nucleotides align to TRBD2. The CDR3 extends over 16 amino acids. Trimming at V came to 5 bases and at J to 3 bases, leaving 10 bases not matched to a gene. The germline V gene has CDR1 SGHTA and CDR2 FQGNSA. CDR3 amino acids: CASSRGSGSLTDTQYF. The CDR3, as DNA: TGTGCCAGCAGCCGAGGGAGCGGGAGTTTAACAGATACGCAGTATTTT.

CDR3 DNA sequence: TGTGCCAGCAGCTTAACGGGACAGGGGCTCGTTGGCTACACCTTC. Protein sequence: CASSLTGQGLVGYTF. The V call is TRBV7-9, the J call TRBJ1-2; 10 bases fit TRBD1. The germline V gene encodes CDR1 SEHNR and CDR2 FQNEAQ (reference sequence). The CDR3 covers 15 residues. V lost 2 bases, J lost 7 bases, and 7 bases stayed unmatched.

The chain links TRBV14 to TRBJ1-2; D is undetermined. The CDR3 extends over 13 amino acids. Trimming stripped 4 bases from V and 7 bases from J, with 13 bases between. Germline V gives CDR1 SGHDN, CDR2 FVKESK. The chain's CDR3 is CASSLPPGLGYTF. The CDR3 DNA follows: TGTGCCAGCAGCCTCCCGCCCGGACTTGGCTACACCTTC. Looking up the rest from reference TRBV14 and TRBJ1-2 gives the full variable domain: EAGVTQFPSHSVIEKGQTVTLRCDPISGHDNLYWYRRVMGKEIKFLLHFVKESKQDESGMPNNRFLAERTGGTYSTLKVQPAELEDSGVYFCASSLPPGLGYTFGSGTRLTVV.

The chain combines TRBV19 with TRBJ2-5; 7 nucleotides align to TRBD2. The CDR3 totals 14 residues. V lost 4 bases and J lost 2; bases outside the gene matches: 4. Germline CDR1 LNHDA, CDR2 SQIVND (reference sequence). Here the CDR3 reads CASSKAGLQETQYF. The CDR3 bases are TGTGCCAGTAGTAAAGCGGGGTTACAAGAGACCCAGTACTTC.

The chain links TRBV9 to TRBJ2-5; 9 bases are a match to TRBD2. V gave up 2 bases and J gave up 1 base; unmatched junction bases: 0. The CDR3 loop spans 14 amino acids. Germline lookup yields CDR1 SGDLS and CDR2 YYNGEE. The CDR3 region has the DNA TGTGCCAGCAGCGTGACTAGCGGCCAAGAGACCCAGTACTTC. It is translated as CASSVTSGQETQYF.

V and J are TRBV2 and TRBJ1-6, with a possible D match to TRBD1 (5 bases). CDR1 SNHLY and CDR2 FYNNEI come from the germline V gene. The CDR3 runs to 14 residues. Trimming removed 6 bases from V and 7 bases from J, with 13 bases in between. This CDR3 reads CASSQTVLNSPLHF. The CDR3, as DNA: TGTGCCAGCAGCCAGACAGTATTGAATTCACCCCTCCACTTT.

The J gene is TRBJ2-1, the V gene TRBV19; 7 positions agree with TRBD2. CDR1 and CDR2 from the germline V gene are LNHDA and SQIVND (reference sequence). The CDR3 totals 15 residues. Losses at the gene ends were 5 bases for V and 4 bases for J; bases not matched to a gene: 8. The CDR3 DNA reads TGTGCCAGTAGTGTCGGGGGGACCCCTTACAATGAGCAGTTCTTC. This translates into CASSVGGTPYNEQFF.

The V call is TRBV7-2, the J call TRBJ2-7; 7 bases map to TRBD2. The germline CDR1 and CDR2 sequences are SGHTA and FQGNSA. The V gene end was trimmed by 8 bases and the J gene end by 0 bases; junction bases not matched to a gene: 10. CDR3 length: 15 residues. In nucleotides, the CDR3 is TGTGCCAGCGCGGGAGCGGCTTCGAGCTCCTACGAGCAGTACTTC. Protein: CASAGAASSSYEQYF.

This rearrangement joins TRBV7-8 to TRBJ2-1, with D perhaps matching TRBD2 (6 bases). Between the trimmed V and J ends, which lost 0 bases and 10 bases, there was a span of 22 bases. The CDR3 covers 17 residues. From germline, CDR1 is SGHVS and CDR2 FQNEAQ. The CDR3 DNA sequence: TGTGCCAGCAGCTTAGCGGACGGGAGTAGCGGCCGACGGGAGCAGTTCTTC. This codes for CASSLADGSSGRREQFF.

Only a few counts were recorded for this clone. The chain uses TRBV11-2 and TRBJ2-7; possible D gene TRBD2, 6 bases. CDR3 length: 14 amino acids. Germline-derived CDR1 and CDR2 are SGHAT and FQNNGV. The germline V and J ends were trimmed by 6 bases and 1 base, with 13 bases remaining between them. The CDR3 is CASRPGLQSYEQYF. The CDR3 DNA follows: TGTGCCAGCAGACCGGGACTTCAATCCTACGAGCAGTACTTC.

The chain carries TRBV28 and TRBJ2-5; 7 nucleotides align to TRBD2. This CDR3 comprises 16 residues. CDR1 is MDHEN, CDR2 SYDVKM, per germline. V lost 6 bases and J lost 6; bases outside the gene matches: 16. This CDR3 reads CASSPPLRERRQTQYF. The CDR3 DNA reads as TGTGCCAGCAGCCCCCCTTTGCGGGAGAGGCGGCAGACCCAGTACTTC.

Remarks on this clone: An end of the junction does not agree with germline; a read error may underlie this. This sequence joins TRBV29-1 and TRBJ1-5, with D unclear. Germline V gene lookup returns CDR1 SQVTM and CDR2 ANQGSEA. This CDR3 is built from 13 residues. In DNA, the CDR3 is TGCAGCGTTGGGGAGGTTCCGAATCAGCCCCAGAATTTT. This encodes CSVGEVPNQPQNF.

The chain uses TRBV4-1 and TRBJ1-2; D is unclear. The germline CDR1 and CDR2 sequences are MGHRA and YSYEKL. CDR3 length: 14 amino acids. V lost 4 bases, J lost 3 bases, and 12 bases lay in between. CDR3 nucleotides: TGCGCCAGCAGCCCAGTGACGGGAGACTATGGCTACACCTTC. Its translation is CASSPVTGDYGYTF.

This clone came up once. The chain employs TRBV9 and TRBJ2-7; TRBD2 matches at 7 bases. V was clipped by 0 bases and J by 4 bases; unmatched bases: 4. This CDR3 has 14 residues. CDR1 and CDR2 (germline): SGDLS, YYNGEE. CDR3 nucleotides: TGTGCCAGCAGCGTAGGCGGGAGTACATACGAGCAGTACTTC. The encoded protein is CASSVGGSTYEQYF.

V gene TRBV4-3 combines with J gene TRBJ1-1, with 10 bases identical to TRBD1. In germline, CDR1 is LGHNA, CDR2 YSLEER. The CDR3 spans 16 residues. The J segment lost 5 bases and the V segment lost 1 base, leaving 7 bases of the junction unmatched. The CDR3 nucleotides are TGCGCCAGCAGCCAAGCCCGACAGGGGGCGCGAACTGAAGCTTTCTTT. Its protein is CASSQARQGARTEAFF.

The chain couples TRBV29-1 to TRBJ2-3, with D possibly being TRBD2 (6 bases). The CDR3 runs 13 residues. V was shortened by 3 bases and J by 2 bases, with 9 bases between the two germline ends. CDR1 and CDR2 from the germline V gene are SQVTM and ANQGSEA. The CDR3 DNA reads TGCAGCGTTGAGTTAGCGGACACAGATACGCAGTATTTT. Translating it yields CSVELADTDTQYF.

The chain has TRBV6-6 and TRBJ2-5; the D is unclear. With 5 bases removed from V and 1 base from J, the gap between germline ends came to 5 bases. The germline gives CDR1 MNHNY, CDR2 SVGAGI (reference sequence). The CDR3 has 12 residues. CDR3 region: CASSLPQETQYF. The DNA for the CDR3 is TGTGCCAGCAGTCTCCCCCAAGAGACCCAGTACTTC.